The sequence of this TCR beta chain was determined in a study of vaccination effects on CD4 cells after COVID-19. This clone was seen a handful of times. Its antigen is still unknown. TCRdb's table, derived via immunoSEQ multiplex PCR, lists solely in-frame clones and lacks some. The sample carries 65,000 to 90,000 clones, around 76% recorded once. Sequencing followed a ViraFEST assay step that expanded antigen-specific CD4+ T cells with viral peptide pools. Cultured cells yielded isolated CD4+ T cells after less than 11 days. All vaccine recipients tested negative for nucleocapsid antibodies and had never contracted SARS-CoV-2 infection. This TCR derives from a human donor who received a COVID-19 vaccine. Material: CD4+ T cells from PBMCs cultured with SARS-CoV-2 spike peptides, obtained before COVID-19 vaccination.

The CDR3 bases are TGTGCCAGCTCACCCCAGGGTAATGAGCAGTTCTTC. Its translation is CASSPQGNEQFF. The rearrangement links TRBV18 to TRBJ2-1; weak D call: TRBD1 (5 bases). Germline V gene data show CDR1 as KGHSH and CDR2 as LQKENI. CDR3 length equals 12 residues. V was cut by 3 bases and J by 7 bases, with 7 bases left in between.